Listed here are 23 T cell receptor beta chains from one sample, sequenced in a study of CD8 T cells in Susac syndrome. A quantity of about 0.5 to 1 ug RNA underwent reverse transcription using random hexamers. TCRdb re-derived calls from the immunoSEQ multiplex PCR reads in MiXCR, one entry per CDR3 protein. The profile shows approximately 140,000 distinct CDR3 sequences, 65% to 90% of them singletons. The sequenced sample was CD8+ T cells from PBMCs. These receptors all come from a human donor with multiple sclerosis.

This chain links TRBV11-2 with TRBJ2-3; perhaps TRBD2 as D (5 bases). The CDR3 loop spans 16 amino acids. Germline lookup yields CDR1 SGHAT and CDR2 FQNNGV. V lost 0 bases and J 2 bases, leaving 12 bases between the germline ends. The CDR3 DNA sequence: TGTGCCAGCAGCTTAGATCGGAGGACTTTCACAGATACGCAGTATTTT. Translating it yields CASSLDRRTFTDTQYF.

The chain joins TRBV7-8 to TRBJ1-1, with unresolved D. CDR1 SGHVS and CDR2 FQNEAQ come from the germline V gene. The CDR3 length is 11 residues. V lost 4 bases and J lost 4, with 4 bases in between. The CDR3 here is CASSSSTEAFF. The CDR3 DNA reads as TGTGCCAGCAGCTCCTCCACTGAAGCTTTCTTT.

A single count supports this clonotype. The junction does not match germline at one end; this may be a read error. This sequence joins TRBV7-9 and TRBJ1-2, with D unresolved. The CDR3 sequence is 14 residues long. Germline values: CDR1 SEHNR, CDR2 FQNEAQ (reference sequence). The CDR3 loop reads CAGSLVSSNYGYTF. CDR3 sequence (DNA): TGTGCCGGCAGCTTAGTGAGCAGCAACTATGGCTACACCTTC.

V gene TRBV5-1 combines with J gene TRBJ2-5; 7 positions agree with TRBD1. Germline V gene data show CDR1 as SGHRS and CDR2 as YFSETQ. V was clipped by 0 bases and J by 8 bases; unmatched bases: 7. The CDR3 has 14 residues. This CDR3 is CASSLEGQGVTQYF. CDR3 DNA sequence: TGCGCCAGCAGCTTGGAAGGGCAGGGGGTAACCCAGTACTTC.

This clonotype was seen only once. V is TRBV15 and J is TRBJ2-6, with TRBD1 identical over 7 bases. Germline V gene data show CDR1 as LNHNV and CDR2 as YYDKDF (reference sequence). The V and J ends lost 4 bases and 3 bases, in that order; junction bases with no gene match: 0. The CDR3 is made up of 14 amino acids. The CDR3 here is CATSTGGGANVLTF. CDR3 in DNA: TGTGCCACCAGCACAGGGGGTGGGGCCAACGTCCTGACTTTC.

The chain has TRBV6-2 or TRBV6-3 and TRBJ2-2; D call uncertain. Germline assignment: CDR1 MNHEY and CDR2 SVGEGT. V lost 5 bases and J 6 bases, leaving 7 bases between the germline ends. The CDR3 is made up of 12 amino acids. The CDR3 loop reads CASSGFAGELFF. CDR3 in DNA: TGTGCCAGCAGTGGATTCGCCGGGGAGCTGTTTTTT.

V is TRBV7-9 and J is TRBJ2-1; TRBD1 might be the D (6 bases). Germline CDR1 is SEHNR and CDR2 is FQNEAQ (reference sequence). CDR3 size: 14 residues. The V end lost 1 base, the J end lost 10 bases, and 14 bases lay between the germline ends. DNA of the CDR3: TGTGCCAGCAGCTTAGTTCCAGGGGTTCAAGAGCAGTTCTTC. This encodes CASSLVPGVQEQFF.

The rearrangement links TRBV30 to TRBJ1-2; 7 nucleotides agree with TRBD1. V was pared by 3 bases and J by 4 bases, with 8 bases of the junction left unmatched. The CDR3 loop spans 14 amino acids. Germline V gives CDR1 GTSNPN, CDR2 SVGIG (reference sequence). The CDR3 bases are TGTGCCTGGAGGCCGACCGACAGGGTCTATGGCTACACCTTC. Its protein is CAWRPTDRVYGYTF.

V and J are TRBV27 and TRBJ2-3; D remains unclear. Trimming removed 3 bases at V and 4 bases at J, with 11 bases between. The CDR3 runs 14 residues. Looked up from germline, CDR1 is MNHEY and CDR2 is SMNVEV (reference sequence). The CDR3 DNA is TGTGCCAGCAGTTTCGGGTTTAAGTCAGATACGCAGTATTTT. Protein product: CASSFGFKSDTQYF.

V usage is TRBV20-1 and J usage is TRBJ1-2; D gene unclear. Germline loops: CDR1 DFQATT, CDR2 SNEGSKA (reference sequence). This CDR3 is 11 amino acids long. V shed 2 bases and J shed 6 bases, with 7 bases lying between them. As DNA, the CDR3 is TGCAGTGCTAGACAGGAGAATGGCTACACCTTC. It encodes CSARQENGYTF.

The chain links TRBV5-1 to TRBJ2-1; 8 bases match TRBD1. Germline CDR1 is SGHRS and CDR2 is YFSETQ. The V segment lost 2 bases and the J segment 5 bases; nucleotides outside the gene matches: 6. The CDR3 loop spans 15 amino acids. This CDR3 is CASSFLDRAHNEQFF. The CDR3 DNA sequence: TGCGCCAGCAGCTTCTTGGACAGGGCACACAATGAGCAGTTCTTC.

This clonotype is termed medium-sized. V is TRBV7-9 and J is TRBJ1-5; no firm D call. The germline V and J ends were trimmed by 4 bases and 6 bases, with 10 bases remaining between them. CDR1 SEHNR and CDR2 FQNEAQ come from the germline V gene (reference sequence). The CDR3 runs 13 residues. The CDR3 region has the DNA TGTGCCAGCAGCTACTCTTCGAGTCAGCCCCAGCATTTT. This gives the protein CASSYSSSQPQHF.

This clonotype was observed a few times. This rearrangement joins TRBV4-1 to TRBJ2-7; D perhaps matches TRBD1 (6 bases). Germline CDR1 and CDR2: MGHRA and YSYEKL. The CDR3 length is 15 residues. V lost 1 base and J 3 bases, leaving 13 bases between the germline ends. For the CDR3, the DNA is TGCGCCAGCAGCCAAGGAGTGGGGACATTCTACGAGCAGTACTTC. Amino acids: CASSQGVGTFYEQYF.

As concerns this clonotype: Germline is not matched at one junction end, which may reflect a read error. CDR3 loop: CASNQDFQGEDYGYTF. CDR3 sequence (DNA): TGCGCCAGCAACCAAGATTTCCAGGGAGAGGACTATGGCTACACCTTC. This chain connects TRBV4-3 to TRBJ1-2; tentative D call: TRBD1 (5 bases). CDR1 is LGHNA and CDR2 is YSLEER in the germline V gene. CDR3 length: 16 residues.

The rearrangement uses TRBV7-9 and TRBJ2-3; D is ambiguous. CDR3 size: 13 residues. CDR1 and CDR2 (germline): SEHNR, FQNEAQ (reference sequence). V shed 5 bases and J shed 5 bases, with 11 bases lying between them. CDR3 sequence: CASSPPSGDTQYF. The CDR3 nucleotides read TGTGCCAGCAGCCCCCCGTCGGGAGATACGCAGTATTTT.

This chain connects TRBV12-3 or TRBV12-4 to TRBJ2-7; perhaps TRBD2 as D (5 bases). V lost 4 bases and J 2 bases, leaving 9 bases between the germline ends. The CDR3 loop spans 13 amino acids. CDR3 region: CASSSWGAYEQYF. In DNA, the CDR3 is TGTGCCAGCAGTTCGTGGGGAGCCTACGAGCAGTACTTC.

The chain links TRBV5-1 to TRBJ2-1, with D perhaps TRBD1 (6 bases). This CDR3 spans 17 amino acids. CDR1 SGHRS and CDR2 YFSETQ come from the germline V gene. V was shortened by 4 bases and J by 4 bases, with 21 bases between the two germline ends. The CDR3, as DNA: TGCGCCAGCAGCCCGGGACATCGCTTTTGGGTATACAATGAGCAGTTCTTC. Residues: CASSPGHRFWVYNEQFF.

The chain carries TRBV7-9 and TRBJ1-1; 10 nucleotides agree with TRBD1. V gave up 5 bases and J gave up 4 bases; unmatched junction bases: 10. The CDR3 totals 16 residues. CDR1 is SEHNR and CDR2 is FQNEAQ in the germline V gene (reference sequence). DNA for the CDR3: TGTGCCAGCAGCGGCTCACCGGGACAGGGGCGCACTGAAGCTTTCTTT. Protein: CASSGSPGQGRTEAFF.

The V and J genes are TRBV2 and TRBJ2-7; 10 bases line up with TRBD1. The CDR3 loop spans 16 amino acids. V lost 1 base, J lost 6 bases, and 9 bases stayed unmatched. Germline V CDR1 and CDR2: SNHLY, FYNNEI. CDR3 region: CASSEVTGTGASEQYF. The CDR3 nucleotides are TGTGCCAGCAGTGAAGTCACCGGGACAGGGGCTAGCGAGCAGTACTTC.

This chain links TRBV12-3 or TRBV12-4 with TRBJ2-3, with D hard to call. V gave up 2 bases and J gave up 5 bases, with 17 bases separating them. The CDR3 sequence is 16 residues long. The CDR3 nucleotides are TGTGCCAGCAGTTTATTGGCAAACCCCGCGGAAGATACGCAGTATTTT. Translation: CASSLLANPAEDTQYF.

This clonotype was observed a few times. The J gene is TRBJ1-5, the V gene TRBV6-6; D is uncertain. V gave up 6 bases and J gave up 7 bases, with 7 bases separating them. The germline CDR1 and CDR2 sequences are MNHNY and SVGAGI (reference sequence). The CDR3 consists of 11 residues. The CDR3 sequence: CASRREQPQHF. The CDR3 DNA sequence: TGTGCCAGCAGGCGGGAGCAGCCCCAGCATTTT.

This chain links TRBV24-1 with TRBJ2-1; 7 nucleotides match TRBD2. Germline trimming cut 5 bases from V and 7 bases from J; bases unmatched to any gene: 7. This CDR3 has 14 amino acids. Germline V gives CDR1 KGHDR, CDR2 SFDVKD. The CDR3 loop is CATSGGRAGNEQFF. Here the CDR3 DNA reads TGTGCCACCAGTGGAGGGAGGGCTGGAAATGAGCAGTTCTTC.

The chain carries TRBV5-1 and TRBJ1-1; unclear D gene. V dropped 0 bases and J dropped 6 bases, with 12 bases sitting between them. Germline V gene data show CDR1 as SGHRS and CDR2 as YFSETQ. The CDR3 contains 14 residues. CDR3 residues: CASSLAAGEAEAFF. DNA for the CDR3: TGCGCCAGCAGCTTGGCCGCTGGGGAGGCTGAAGCTTTCTTT.